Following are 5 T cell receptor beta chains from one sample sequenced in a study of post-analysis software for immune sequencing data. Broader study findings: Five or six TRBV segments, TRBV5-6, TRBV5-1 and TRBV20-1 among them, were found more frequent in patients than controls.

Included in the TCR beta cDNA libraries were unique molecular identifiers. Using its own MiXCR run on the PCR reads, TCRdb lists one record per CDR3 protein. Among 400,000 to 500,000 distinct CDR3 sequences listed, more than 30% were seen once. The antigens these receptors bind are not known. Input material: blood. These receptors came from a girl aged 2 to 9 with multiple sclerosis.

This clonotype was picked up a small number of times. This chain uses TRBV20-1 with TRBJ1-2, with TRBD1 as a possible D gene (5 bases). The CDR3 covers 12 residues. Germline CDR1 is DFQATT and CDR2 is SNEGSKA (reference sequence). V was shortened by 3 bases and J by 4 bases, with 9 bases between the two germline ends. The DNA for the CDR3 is TGCAGTGCTAGTGGGGGTGGCTATGGCTACACCTTC. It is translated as CSASGGGYGYTF.

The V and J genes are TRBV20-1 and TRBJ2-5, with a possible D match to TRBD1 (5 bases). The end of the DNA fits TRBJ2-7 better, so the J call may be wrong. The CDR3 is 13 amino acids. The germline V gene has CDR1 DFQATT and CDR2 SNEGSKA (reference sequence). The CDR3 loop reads CSARSRANYEQYF. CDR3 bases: TGCAGTGCTAGAAGCAGGGCAAACTACGAGCAGTACTTC.

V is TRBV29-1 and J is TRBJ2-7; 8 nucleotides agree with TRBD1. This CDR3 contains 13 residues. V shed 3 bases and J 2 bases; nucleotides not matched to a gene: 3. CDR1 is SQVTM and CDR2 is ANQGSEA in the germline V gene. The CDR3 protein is CSVDGTGAYEQYF. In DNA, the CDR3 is TGCAGCGTTGACGGGACAGGCGCCTACGAGCAGTACTTC.

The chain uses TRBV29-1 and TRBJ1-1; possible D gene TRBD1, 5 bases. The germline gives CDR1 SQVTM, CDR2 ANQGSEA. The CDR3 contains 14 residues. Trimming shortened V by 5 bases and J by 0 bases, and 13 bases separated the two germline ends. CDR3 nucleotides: TGCAGCGTTACCGGGGGAGGAATGAACACTGAAGCTTTCTTT. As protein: CSVTGGGMNTEAFF.

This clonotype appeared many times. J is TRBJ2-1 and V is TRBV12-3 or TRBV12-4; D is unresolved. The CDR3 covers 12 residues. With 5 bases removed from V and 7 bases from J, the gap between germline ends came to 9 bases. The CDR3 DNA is TGTGCCAGCAGTCTTCCTCCAAATGAGCAGTTCTTC. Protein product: CASSLPPNEQFF.